This paragraph reports one T cell receptor beta chain. Its antigen is undetermined. These data come from a study of OX40 agonist ivuxolimab in advanced cancers. Background on the study: Three patients responded partially, comprising one with hepatocellular carcinoma and two with cutaneous melanoma.

TCRdb keeps only in-frame clones here, not all; method: immunoSEQ multiplex PCR. Of several thousand clones in the sample, roughly 93% were seen once. V lost 2 bases, J lost 4 bases, and 2 bases stayed unmatched. The CDR3 is made up of 14 amino acids. Study observations and caveats: Partial responders treated at 0.1-3.0 mg/kg exhibited clonal expansion among the lowest measured. Expanded clones were, on average, more numerous in CD8+ T cells than in CD4+. Nonresponders included some who also had low normalized T-cell clonal expansion.

The TCR was taken from an adult with an advanced solid tumor such as melanoma, head and neck, liver or kidney cancer. V usage is TRBV6-7 and J usage is TRBJ2-5, with 9 bases matching TRBD1. TRBV6-7 is labeled an ORF, and its function is uncertain. Sequencing was performed on CD4+ or CD8+ T cells sorted from blood, taken in a trial of the OX40 agonist ivuxolimab. The chain's CDR3 is CASSYPGQGETQYF. As DNA, the CDR3 is TGTGCCAGCAGTTACCCGGGACAGGGAGAGACCCAGTACTTC.